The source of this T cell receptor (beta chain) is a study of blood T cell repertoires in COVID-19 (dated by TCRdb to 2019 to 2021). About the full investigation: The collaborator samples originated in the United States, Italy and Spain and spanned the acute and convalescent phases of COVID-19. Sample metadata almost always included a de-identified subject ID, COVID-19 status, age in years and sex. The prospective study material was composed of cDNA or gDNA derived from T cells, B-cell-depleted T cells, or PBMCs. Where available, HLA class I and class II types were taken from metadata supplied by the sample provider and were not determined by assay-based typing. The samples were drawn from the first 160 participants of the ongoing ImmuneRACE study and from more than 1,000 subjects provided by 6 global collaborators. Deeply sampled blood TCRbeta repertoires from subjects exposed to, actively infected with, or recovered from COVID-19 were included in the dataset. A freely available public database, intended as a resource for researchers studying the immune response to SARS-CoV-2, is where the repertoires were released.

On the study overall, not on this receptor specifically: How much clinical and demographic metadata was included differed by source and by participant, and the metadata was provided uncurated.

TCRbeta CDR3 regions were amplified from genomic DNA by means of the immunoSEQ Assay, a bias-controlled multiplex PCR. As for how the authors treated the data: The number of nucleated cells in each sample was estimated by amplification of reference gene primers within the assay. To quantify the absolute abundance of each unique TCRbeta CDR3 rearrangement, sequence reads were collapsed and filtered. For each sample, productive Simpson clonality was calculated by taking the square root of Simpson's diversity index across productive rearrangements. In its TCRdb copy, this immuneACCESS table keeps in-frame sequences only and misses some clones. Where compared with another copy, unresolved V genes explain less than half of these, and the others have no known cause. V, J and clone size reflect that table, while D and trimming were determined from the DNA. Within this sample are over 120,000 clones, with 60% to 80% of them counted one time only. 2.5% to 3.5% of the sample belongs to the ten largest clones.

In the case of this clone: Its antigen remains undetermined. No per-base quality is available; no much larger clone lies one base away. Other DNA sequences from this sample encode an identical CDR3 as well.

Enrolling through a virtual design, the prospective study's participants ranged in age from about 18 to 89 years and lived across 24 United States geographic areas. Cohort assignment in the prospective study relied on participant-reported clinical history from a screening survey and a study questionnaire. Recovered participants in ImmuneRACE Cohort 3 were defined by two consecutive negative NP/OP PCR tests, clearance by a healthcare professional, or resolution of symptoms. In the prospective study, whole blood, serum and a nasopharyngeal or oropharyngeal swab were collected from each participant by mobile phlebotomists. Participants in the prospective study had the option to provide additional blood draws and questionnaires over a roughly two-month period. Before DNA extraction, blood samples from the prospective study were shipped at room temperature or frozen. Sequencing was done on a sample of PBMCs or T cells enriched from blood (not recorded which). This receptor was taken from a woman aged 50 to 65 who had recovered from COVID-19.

The DNA is TGTGCCAGCAGTCCCCATTACGAGCAGTACTTC. The encoded protein is CASSPHYEQYF. The chain employs TRBV28 and TRBJ2-7, with the D gene not clear enough to name. The germline V gene gives CDR1 as MDHEN and CDR2 as SYDVKM. Trimming takes 5 bases from V and 4 bases from J, and the germline ends sit 6 bases apart. Counted from cysteine to phenylalanine, this CDR3 has 11 amino acids. Only the CDR3 DNA is retained, 33 bases long and in frame from the first base.